What follows describes a single T cell receptor beta chain. No antigen is known for it. Only in-frame clones appear in the TCRdb table, and some are missing; sequencing was by immunoSEQ multiplex PCR. The data show tens of thousands of clones, around 86% seen once. These data originate in a study of T cells in narcolepsy. The J segment lost 8 bases and the V segment lost 4 bases, leaving 14 bases of the junction unmatched. CDR1 and CDR2 from the germline V gene are MNHNS and SASEGT. CDR3 length equals 16 residues. General study points: Comparing one patient's CSF and blood CD4+ clonotypes highlighted HCRT- and TRIB2-specific autoreactive clonotypes. Autoreactive clone sequences were missing from some blood memory CD4+ repertoires.

This receptor was obtained from a human donor with narcolepsy. The specimen sequenced was CD45RA- memory CD4+ T cells from PBMCs. The chain is built from TRBV6-1 and TRBJ2-1; 7 nucleotides agree with TRBD1. DNA of the CDR3: TGTGCCAGCAGTGTCTCGAAGGGCAGGGGGAGCGATGAGCAGTTCTTC. Its translation: CASSVSKGRGSDEQFF.